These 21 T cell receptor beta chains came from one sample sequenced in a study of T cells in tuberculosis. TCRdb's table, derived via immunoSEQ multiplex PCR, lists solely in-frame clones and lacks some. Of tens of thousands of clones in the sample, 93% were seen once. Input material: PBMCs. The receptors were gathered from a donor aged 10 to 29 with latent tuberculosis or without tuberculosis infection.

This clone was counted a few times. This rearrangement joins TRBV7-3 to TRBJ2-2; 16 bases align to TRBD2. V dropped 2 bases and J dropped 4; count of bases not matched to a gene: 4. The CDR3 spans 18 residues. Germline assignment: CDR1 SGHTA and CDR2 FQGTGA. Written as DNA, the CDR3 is TGTGCCAGCAGCTTACCGGGACTAGCGGGGGGGCCCACCGGGGAGCTGTTTTTT. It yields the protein CASSLPGLAGGPTGELFF.

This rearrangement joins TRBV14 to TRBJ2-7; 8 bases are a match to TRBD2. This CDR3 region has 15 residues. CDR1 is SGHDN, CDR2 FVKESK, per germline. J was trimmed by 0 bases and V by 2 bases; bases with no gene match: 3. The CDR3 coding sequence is TGTGCCAGCAGCCAATATAGCGGGGCCTCCTACGAGCAGTACTTC. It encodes CASSQYSGASYEQYF.

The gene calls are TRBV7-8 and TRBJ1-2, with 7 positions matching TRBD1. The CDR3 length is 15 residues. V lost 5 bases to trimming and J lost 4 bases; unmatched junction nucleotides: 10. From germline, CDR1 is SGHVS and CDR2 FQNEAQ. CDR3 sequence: CASSIRQGITYGYTF. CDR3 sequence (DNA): TGTGCCAGCAGCATCAGACAGGGAATTACCTATGGCTACACCTTC.

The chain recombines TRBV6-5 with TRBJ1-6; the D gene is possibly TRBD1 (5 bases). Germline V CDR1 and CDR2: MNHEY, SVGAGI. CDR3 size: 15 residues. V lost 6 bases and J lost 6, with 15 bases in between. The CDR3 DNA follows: TGTGCCAGCAGCCTCTCAGGGCAGAGTAATTCACCCCTCCACTTT. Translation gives CASSLSGQSNSPLHF.

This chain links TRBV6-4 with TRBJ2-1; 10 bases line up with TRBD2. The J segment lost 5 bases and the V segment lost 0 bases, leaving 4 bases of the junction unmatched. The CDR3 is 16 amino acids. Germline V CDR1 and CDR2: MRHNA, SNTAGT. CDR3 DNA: TGTGCCAGCAGTGACTCCCAGCGGGGGGGAAACAATGAGCAGTTCTTC. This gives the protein CASSDSQRGGNNEQFF.

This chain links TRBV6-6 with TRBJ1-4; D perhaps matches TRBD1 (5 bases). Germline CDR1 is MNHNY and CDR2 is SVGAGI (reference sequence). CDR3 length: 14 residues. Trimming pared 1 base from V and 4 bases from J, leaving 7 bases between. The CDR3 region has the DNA TGTGCCAGCAGTTACTGGGGGGGTAATGAAAAACTGTTTTTT. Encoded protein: CASSYWGGNEKLFF.

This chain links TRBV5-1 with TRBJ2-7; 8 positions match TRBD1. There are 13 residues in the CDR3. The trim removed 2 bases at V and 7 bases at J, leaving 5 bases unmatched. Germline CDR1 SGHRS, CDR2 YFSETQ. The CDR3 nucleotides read TGCGCCAGCAGCTTAGGACAGGGCGGGGAGCAGTACTTC. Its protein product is CASSLGQGGEQYF.

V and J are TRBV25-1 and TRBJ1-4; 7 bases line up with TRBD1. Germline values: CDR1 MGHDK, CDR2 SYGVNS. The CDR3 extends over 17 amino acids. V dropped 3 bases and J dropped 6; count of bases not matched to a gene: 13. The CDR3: CASSDSTDRRSYEKLFF. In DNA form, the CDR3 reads TGTGCCAGCAGTGATTCGACGGACAGGCGTAGCTATGAAAAACTGTTTTTT.

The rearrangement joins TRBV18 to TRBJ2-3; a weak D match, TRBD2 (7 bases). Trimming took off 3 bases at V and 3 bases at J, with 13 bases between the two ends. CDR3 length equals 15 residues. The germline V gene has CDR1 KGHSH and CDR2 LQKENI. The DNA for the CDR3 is TGTGCCAGCTCACCCGGAGGGGGGGTAACAGATACGCAGTATTTT. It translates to CASSPGGGVTDTQYF.

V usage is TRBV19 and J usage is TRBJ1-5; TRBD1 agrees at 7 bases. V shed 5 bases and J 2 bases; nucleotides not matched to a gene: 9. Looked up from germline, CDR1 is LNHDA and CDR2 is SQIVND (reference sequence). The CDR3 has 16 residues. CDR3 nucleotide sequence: TGTGCCAGTAGTGCACCAGGGGGGCGAGGCAATCAGCCCCAGCATTTT. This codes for CASSAPGGRGNQPQHF.

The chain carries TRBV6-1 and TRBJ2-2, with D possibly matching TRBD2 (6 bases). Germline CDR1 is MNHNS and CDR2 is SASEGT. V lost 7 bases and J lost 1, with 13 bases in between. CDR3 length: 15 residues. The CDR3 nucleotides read TGTGCCAGCACGGCCTTGCGGGGGAACACCGGGGAGCTGTTTTTT. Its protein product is CASTALRGNTGELFF.

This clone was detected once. DNA for the CDR3: TGTGCCAGCAGTGAAAAGGGGGCGAAGCTGTTTTTT. It is translated as CASSEKGAKLFF. The chain is built from TRBV6-1 and TRBJ2-2; TRBD1 matches at 7 bases. The ends lost 2 bases at V and 12 bases at J; junction bases unmatched: 3. This CDR3 is built from 12 residues. Germline CDR1 reads MNHNS; CDR2 reads SASEGT.

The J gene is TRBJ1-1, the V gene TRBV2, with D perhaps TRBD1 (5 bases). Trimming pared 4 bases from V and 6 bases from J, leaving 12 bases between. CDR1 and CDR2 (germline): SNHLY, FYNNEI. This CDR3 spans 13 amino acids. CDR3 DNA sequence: TGTGCCAGCAGTGTTTGGGGCGGGGCTGAAGCTTTCTTT. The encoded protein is CASSVWGGAEAFF.

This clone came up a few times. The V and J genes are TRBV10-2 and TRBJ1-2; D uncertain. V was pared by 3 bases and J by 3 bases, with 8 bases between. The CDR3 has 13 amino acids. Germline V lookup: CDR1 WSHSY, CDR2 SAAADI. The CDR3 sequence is CASSEIQDYGYTF. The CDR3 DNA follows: TGCGCCAGCAGTGAAATCCAGGACTATGGCTACACCTTC.

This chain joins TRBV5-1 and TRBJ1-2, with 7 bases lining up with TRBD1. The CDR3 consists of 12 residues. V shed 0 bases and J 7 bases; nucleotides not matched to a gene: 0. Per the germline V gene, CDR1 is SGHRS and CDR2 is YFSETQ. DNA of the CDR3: TGCGCCAGCAGCTTGGGACAGGGTGGCTACACCTTC. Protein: CASSLGQGGYTF.

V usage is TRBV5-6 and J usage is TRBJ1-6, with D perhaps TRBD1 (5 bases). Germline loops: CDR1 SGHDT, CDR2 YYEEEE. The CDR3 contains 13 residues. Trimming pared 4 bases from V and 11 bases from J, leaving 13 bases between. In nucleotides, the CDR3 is TGTGCCAGCAGCCACCAGGAGGGGACACCCCTCCACTTT. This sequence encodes CASSHQEGTPLHF.

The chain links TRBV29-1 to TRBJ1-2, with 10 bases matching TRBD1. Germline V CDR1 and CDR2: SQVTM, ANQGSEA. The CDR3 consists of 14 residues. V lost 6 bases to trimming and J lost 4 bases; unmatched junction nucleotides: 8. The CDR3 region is CSVRQGAVGYGYTF. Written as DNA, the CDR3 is TGCAGCGTGAGACAGGGGGCGGTAGGCTATGGCTACACCTTC.

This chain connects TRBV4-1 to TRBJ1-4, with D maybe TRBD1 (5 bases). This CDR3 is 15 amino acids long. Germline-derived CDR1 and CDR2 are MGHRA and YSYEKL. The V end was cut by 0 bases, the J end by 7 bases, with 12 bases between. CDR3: CASSQDPPQGEKLFF. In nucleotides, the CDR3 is TGCGCCAGCAGCCAAGATCCACCTCAGGGTGAAAAACTGTTTTTT.

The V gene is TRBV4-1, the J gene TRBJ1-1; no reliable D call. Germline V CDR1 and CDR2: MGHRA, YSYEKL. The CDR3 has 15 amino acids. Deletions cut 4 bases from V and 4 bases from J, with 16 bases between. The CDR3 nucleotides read TGCGCCAGCAGCCCCTTTGGGTCGGGGAGCACTGAAGCTTTCTTT. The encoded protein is CASSPFGSGSTEAFF.

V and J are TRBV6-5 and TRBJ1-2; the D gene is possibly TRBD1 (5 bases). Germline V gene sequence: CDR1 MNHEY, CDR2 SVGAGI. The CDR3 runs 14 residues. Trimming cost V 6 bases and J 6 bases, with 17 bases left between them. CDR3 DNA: TGTGCCAGCAGAATAAGGAGGGGAGGGGATGGCTACACCTTC. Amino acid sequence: CASRIRRGGDGYTF.

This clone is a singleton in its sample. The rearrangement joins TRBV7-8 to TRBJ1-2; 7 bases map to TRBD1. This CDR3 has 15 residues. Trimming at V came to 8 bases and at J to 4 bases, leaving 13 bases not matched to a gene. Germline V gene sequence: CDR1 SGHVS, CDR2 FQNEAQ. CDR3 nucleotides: TGTGCCAGCCGTAGTTATACAGGGGCACTCTATGGCTACACCTTC. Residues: CASRSYTGALYGYTF.